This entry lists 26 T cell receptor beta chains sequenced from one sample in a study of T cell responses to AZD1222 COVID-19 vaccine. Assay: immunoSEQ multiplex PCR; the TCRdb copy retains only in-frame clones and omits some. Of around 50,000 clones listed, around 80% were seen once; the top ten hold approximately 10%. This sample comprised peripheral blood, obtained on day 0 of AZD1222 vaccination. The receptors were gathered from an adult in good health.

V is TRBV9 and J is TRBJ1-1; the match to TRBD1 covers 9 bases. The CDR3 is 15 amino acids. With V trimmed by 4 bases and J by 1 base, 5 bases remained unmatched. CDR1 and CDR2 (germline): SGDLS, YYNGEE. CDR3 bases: TGTGCCAGCAGCTCCCAGGGACAGGGGAACACTGAAGCTTTCTTT. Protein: CASSSQGQGNTEAFF.

In DNA, the CDR3 is TGTGCCAGCAGCTTACTAGGGGCAACGAACATTCAGTACTTC. It is translated as CASSLLGATNIQYF. The rearrangement uses TRBV7-9 and TRBJ2-4; D possibly corresponds to TRBD1 (5 bases). V lost 2 bases and J lost 7, with 12 bases in between. The CDR3 contains 14 residues. From germline, CDR1 is SEHNR and CDR2 FQNEAQ (reference sequence). Full variable domain (missing parts from reference TRBV7-9 and TRBJ2-4): DTGVSQNPRHKITKRGQNVTFRCDPISEHNRLYWYRQTLGQGPEFLTYFQNEAQLEKSRLLSDRFSAERPKGSFSTLEIQRTEQGDSAMYLCASSLLGATNIQYFGAGTRLSVL.

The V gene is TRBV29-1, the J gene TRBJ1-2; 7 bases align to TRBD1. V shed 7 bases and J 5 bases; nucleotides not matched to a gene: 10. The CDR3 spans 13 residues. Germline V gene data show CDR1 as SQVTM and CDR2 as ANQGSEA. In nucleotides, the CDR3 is TGCAGCGCAACAGGGGTCGGGAAATATGGCTACACCTTC. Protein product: CSATGVGKYGYTF.

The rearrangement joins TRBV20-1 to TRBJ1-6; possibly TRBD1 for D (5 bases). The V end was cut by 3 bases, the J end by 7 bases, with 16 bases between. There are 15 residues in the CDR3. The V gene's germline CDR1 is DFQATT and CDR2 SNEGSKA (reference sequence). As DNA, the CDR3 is TGCAGTGCTAGTCGGCAGGGTGGCGGAAATTCACCCCTCCACTTT. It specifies CSASRQGGGNSPLHF.

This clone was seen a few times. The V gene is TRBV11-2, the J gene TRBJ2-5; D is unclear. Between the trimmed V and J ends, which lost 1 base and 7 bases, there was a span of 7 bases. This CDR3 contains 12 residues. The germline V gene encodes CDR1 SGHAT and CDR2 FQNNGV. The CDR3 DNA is TGTGCCAGCAGCTTAGGCCTAGTGACCCAGTACTTC. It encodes CASSLGLVTQYF.

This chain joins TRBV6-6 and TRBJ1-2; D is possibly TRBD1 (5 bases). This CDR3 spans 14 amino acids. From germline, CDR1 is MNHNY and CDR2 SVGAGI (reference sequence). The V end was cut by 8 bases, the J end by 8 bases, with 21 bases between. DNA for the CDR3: TGTGCCAGCCATTGGAGCAGGGAAGGTGGCGGCTACACCTTC. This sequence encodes CASHWSREGGGYTF.

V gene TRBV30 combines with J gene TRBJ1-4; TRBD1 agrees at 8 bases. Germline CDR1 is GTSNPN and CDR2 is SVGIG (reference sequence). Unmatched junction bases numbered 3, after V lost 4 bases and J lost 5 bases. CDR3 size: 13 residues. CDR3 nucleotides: TGTGCCTGGACCCGACAGGGGAATGAAAAACTGTTTTTT. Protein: CAWTRQGNEKLFF.

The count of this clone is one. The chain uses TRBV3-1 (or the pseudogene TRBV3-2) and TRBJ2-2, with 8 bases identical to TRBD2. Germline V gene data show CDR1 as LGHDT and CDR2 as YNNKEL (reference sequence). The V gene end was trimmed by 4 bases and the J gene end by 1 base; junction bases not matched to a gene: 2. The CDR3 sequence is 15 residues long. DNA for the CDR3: TGTGCCAGCAGCCCTAGCGGGCAGAACACCGGGGAGCTGTTTTTT. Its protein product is CASSPSGQNTGELFF.

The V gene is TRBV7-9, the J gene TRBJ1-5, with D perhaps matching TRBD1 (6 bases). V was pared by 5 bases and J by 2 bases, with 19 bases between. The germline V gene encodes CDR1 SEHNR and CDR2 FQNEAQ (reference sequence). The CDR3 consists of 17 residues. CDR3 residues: CASSPGRGGIGNQPQHF. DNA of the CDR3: TGTGCCAGCAGCCCCGGGCGGGGGGGCATTGGCAATCAGCCCCAGCATTTT.

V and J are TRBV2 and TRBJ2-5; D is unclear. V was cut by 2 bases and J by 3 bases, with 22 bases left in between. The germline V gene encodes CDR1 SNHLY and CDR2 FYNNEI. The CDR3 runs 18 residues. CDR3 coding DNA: TGTGCCAGCAGTGAACAGCGAAGGTTAACCCTATCTGAAGAGACCCAGTACTTC. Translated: CASSEQRRLTLSEETQYF.

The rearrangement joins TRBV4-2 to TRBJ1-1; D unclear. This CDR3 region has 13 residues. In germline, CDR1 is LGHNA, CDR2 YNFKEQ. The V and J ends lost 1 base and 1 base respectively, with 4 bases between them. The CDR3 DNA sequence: TGTGCCAGCAGCCAAGGATGGAACACTGAAGCTTTCTTT. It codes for CASSQGWNTEAFF.

CDR3 sequence: CSAQGSRNTEAFF. CDR3 bases: TGCAGCGCCCAGGGGTCCCGGAACACTGAAGCTTTCTTT. This rearrangement joins TRBV29-1 to TRBJ1-1; D might be TRBD1 (6 bases). Per germline, CDR1 SQVTM and CDR2 ANQGSEA. V was shortened by 7 bases and J by 1 base, with 13 bases between the two germline ends. This CDR3 spans 13 amino acids.

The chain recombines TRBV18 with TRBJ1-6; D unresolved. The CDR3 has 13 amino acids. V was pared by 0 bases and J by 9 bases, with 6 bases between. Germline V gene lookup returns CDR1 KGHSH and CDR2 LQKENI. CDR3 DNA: TGTGCCAGCTCACCACCGATTGGTTCACCCCTCCACTTT. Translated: CASSPPIGSPLHF.

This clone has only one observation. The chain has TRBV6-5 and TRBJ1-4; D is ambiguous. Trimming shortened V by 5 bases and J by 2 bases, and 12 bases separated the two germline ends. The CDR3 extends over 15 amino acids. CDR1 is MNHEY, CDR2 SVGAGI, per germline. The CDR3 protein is CASSQTGGTNEKLFF. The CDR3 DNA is TGTGCCAGCAGTCAAACCGGCGGGACTAATGAAAAACTGTTTTTT.

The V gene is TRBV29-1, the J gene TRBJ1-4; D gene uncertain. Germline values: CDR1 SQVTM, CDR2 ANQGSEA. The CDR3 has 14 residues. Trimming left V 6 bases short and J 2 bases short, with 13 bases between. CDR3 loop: CSVFEGGTNEKLFF. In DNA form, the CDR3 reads TGCAGCGTCTTTGAGGGAGGCACTAATGAAAAACTGTTTTTT.

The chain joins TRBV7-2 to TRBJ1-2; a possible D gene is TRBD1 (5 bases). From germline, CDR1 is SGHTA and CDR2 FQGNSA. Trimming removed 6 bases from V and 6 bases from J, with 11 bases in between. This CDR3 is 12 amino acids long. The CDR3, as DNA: TGTGCCAGCAGTGGAGGGGATCATGGCTACACCTTC. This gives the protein CASSGGDHGYTF.

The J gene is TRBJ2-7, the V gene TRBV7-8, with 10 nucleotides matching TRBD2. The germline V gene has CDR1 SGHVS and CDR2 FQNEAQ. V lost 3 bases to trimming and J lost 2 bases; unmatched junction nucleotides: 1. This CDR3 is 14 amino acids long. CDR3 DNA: TGTGCCAGCAGCTTTCTAGCGGGAGCCTACGAGCAGTACTTC. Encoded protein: CASSFLAGAYEQYF.

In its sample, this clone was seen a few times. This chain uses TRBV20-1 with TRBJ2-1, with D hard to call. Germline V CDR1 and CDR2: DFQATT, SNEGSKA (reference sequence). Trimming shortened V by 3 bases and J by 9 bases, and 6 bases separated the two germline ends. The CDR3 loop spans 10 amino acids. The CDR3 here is CSASWGEQFF. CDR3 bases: TGCAGTGCTAGTTGGGGTGAGCAGTTCTTC.

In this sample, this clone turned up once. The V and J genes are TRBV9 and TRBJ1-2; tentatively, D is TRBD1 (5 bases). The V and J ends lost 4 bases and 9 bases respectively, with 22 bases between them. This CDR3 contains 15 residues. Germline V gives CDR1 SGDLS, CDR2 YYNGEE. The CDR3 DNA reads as TGTGCCAGCAGCTCAAGCGGGGAGACAGCCGGACGCTACACCTTC. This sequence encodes CASSSSGETAGRYTF.

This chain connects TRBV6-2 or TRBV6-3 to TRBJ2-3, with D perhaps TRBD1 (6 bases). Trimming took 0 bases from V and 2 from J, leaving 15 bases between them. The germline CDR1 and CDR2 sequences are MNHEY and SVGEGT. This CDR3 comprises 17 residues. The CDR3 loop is CASSYSKRDNPTDTQYF. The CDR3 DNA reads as TGTGCCAGCAGTTACTCGAAACGGGACAACCCCACAGATACGCAGTATTTT.

CDR3 nucleotides: TGTGCCAGCAGCTTAGAGGGAACAGGGATTGATAACTATGGCTACACCTTC. Translation gives CASSLEGTGIDNYGYTF. The rearrangement uses TRBV7-2 and TRBJ1-2; tentatively, D is TRBD1 (6 bases). This CDR3 has 17 residues. Trimming left V 1 base short and J 1 base short, with 16 bases between. Looked up from germline, CDR1 is SGHTA and CDR2 is FQGNSA.

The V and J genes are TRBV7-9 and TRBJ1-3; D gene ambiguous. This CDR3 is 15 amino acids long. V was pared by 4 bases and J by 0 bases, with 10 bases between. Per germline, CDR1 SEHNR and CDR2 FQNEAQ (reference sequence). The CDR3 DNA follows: TGTGCCAGCAGCTCGGACGGAACCTCTGGAAACACCATATATTTT. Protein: CASSSDGTSGNTIYF.

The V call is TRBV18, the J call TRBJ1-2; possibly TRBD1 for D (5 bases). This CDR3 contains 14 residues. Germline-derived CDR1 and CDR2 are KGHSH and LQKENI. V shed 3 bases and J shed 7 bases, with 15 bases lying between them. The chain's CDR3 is CASSPYEGPGGYTF. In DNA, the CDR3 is TGTGCCAGCTCACCCTATGAGGGACCTGGTGGCTACACCTTC.

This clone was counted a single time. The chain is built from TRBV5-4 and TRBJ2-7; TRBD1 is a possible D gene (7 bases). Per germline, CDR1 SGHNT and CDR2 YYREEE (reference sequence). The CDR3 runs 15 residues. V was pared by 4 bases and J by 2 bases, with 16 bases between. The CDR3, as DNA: TGTGCCAGCAGCCGAGCAGGGGGACTTACCTACGAGCAGTACTTC. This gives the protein CASSRAGGLTYEQYF. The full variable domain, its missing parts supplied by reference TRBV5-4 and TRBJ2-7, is ETGVTQSPTHLIKTRGQQVTLRCSSQSGHNTVSWYQQALGQGPQFIFQYYREEENGRGNFPPRFSGLQFPNYSSELNVNALELDDSALYLCASSRAGGLTYEQYFGPGTRLTVT.

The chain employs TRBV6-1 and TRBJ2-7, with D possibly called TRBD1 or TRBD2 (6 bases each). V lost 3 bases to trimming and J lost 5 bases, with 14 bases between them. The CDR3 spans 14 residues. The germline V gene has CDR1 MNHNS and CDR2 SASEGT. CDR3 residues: CASSEEPGGHEQYF. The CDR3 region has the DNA TGTGCCAGCAGTGAGGAGCCCGGGGGCCACGAGCAGTACTTC.

The CDR3 DNA reads as TGTGCCAGCAACTCACTCAGGGGGACCTCACCCCTCCACTTT. It yields the protein CASNSLRGTSPLHF. The V gene is TRBV2, the J gene TRBJ1-6, with TRBD1 identical over 7 bases. V lost 7 bases, J lost 10 bases, and 10 bases stayed unmatched. The CDR3 spans 14 residues. Germline V CDR1 and CDR2: SNHLY, FYNNEI. The whole variable domain, remainder taken from reference TRBV2 and TRBJ1-6, is EPEVTQTPSHQVTQMGQEVILRCVPISNHLYFYWYRQILGQKVEFLVSFYNNEISEKSEIFDDQFSVERPDGSNFTLKIRSTKLEDSAMYFCASNSLRGTSPLHFGNGTRLTVT.